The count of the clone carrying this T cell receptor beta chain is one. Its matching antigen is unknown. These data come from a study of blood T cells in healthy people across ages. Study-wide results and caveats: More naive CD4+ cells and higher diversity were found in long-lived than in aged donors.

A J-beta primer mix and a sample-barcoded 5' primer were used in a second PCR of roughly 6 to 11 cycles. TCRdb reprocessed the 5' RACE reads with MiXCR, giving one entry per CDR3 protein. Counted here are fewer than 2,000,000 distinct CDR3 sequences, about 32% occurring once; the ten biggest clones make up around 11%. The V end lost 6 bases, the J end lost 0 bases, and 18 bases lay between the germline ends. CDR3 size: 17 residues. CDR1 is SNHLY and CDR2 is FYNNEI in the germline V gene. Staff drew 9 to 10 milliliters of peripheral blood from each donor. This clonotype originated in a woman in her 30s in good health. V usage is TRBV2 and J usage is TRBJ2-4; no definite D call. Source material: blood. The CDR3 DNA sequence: TGTGCCAGCAGCAAAATAGTGTCAGAAATAGCCAAAAACATTCAGTACTTC. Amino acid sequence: CASSKIVSEIAKNIQYF. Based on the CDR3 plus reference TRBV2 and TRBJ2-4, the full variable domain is EPEVTQTPSHQVTQMGQEVILRCVPISNHLYFYWYRQILGQKVEFLVSFYNNEISEKSEIFDDQFSVERPDGSNFTLKIRSTKLEDSAMYFCASSKIVSEIAKNIQYFGAGTRLSVL.